The entry that follows covers one TCR beta chain sequence. Antigen unknown. V gave up 3 bases and J gave up 7 bases; unmatched junction bases: 9. The length of the CDR3 is 16 residues. Per germline, CDR1 SGHRS and CDR2 YFSETQ. This sample stems from a study of identical twins. Points from the study as a whole: Within cord blood, abundant beta clonotypes carried fewer insertions, but memory repertoires showed no such trend.

Healthy Caucasians supplied all donations. A universal primer site was added by template switching, and unique molecular identifiers were carried by the cDNA. TCRdb re-called the 5' RACE reads through MiXCR, storing one row per CDR3 protein. Found here are 550,000 to 700,000 distinct CDR3 sequences, over 8.5% of them singletons; the top ten hold 2.5% to 3.5%. This sample also belongs to another study, concerning yellow fever vaccine responses in identical twins. That work states: Each twin's T cell response to the vaccine was reported to look partly convergent and partly personalized.

Sample: PBMCs. The sequence was obtained from a woman in her late teens or twenties in good health. The rearrangement joins TRBV5-1 to TRBJ2-2, with 10 bases fitting TRBD2. Written as DNA, the CDR3 is TGCGCCAGCAGCTCGCAAGGGACTAGCGTTATCGGGGAGCTGTTTTTT. Translating gives CASSSQGTSVIGELFF.